Presented here are 30 T cell receptor beta chains from one specimen sequenced in a study of blood T cell repertoires in COVID-19. The method was immunoSEQ multiplex PCR; TCRdb's version includes in-frame clones alone and lacks a portion of them. The table has around 260,000 clones, around 86% seen once. Sequenced sample: peripheral blood. The source of these receptors is a woman in her thirties or forties who had recovered from COVID-19.

The rearrangement joins TRBV2 to TRBJ2-5; D may be TRBD2 (6 bases). Germline V gene lookup returns CDR1 SNHLY and CDR2 FYNNEI. V lost 8 bases, J lost 3 bases, and 22 bases lay in between. The CDR3 has 16 residues. The CDR3 coding sequence is TGTGCCAGCTCCGGCCGGGGGTTGGGCGGAGAAGAGACCCAGTACTTC. Protein: CASSGRGLGGEETQYF.

The chain carries TRBV30 and TRBJ1-2; D might be TRBD1 (5 bases). The CDR3 sequence is 12 residues long. Trimming shortened V by 2 bases and J by 4 bases, and 8 bases separated the two germline ends. Per the germline V gene, CDR1 is GTSNPN and CDR2 is SVGIG (reference sequence). The DNA of the CDR3 is TGTGCCTGGAGTCCGGGGGGCTATGGCTACACCTTC. Translation gives CAWSPGGYGYTF. Combining the CDR3 with reference TRBV30 and TRBJ1-2 gives the whole variable domain SQTIHQWPATLVQPVGSPLSLECTVEGTSNPNLYWYRQAAGRGLQLLFYSVGIGQISSEVPQNLSASRPQDRQFILSSKKLLLSDSGFYLCAWSPGGYGYTFGSGTRLTVV.

This sequence joins TRBV3-1 (or the pseudogene TRBV3-2) and TRBJ2-1; 15 nucleotides align to TRBD2. CDR1 and CDR2 from the germline V gene are LGHDT and YNNKEL (reference sequence). The trim removed 4 bases at V and 10 bases at J, leaving 5 bases unmatched. The CDR3 extends over 15 amino acids. Here the CDR3 reads CASSPPGLAGGEQFF. CDR3 in DNA: TGTGCCAGCAGCCCGCCGGGACTAGCGGGAGGAGAGCAGTTCTTC.

The CDR3 here is CASSIGQTLYNEQFF. In nucleotides, the CDR3 is TGCGCCAGCAGCATAGGACAGACACTCTACAATGAGCAGTTCTTC. The chain has TRBV5-1 and TRBJ2-1; tentative D call: TRBD1 (6 bases). CDR3 size: 15 residues. The germline V gene has CDR1 SGHRS and CDR2 YFSETQ. V lost 4 bases and J lost 3, with 14 bases in between.

This chain links TRBV10-3 with TRBJ2-7, with 8 nucleotides matching TRBD2. After removal of 6 bases from V and 7 bases from J, the junction contained 14 bases not matched to a gene. Germline CDR1 is ENHRY and CDR2 is SYGVKD. This CDR3 has 15 residues. As DNA, the CDR3 is TGTGCCATCAGACCCCTAGCGGGCGCCCCGGGGGAGCAGTACTTC. It encodes CAIRPLAGAPGEQYF.

The genes are TRBV7-7 and TRBJ2-3; 8 bases agree with TRBD1. J lost 2 bases, V lost 1 base, and 8 bases had no gene match. The length of the CDR3 is 17 residues. Germline V CDR1 and CDR2: SSHAT, FNYEAQ (reference sequence). This CDR3 is CASSLELPDRDTDTQYF. The DNA of the CDR3 is TGTGCCAGCAGCTTAGAGTTACCGGACAGGGACACAGATACGCAGTATTTT. Full variable domain (outside the CDR3, taken from reference TRBV7-7 and TRBJ2-3): GAGVSQSPRYKVTKRGQDVTLRCDPISSHATLYWYQQALGQGPEFLTYFNYEAQPDKSGLPSDRFSAERPEGSISTLTIQRTEQRDSAMYRCASSLELPDRDTDTQYFGPGTRLTVL.

The genes are TRBV4-1 and TRBJ2-2; D gene ambiguous. In germline, CDR1 is MGHRA, CDR2 YSYEKL. CDR3 length: 15 amino acids. Trimming removed 4 bases at V and 0 bases at J, with 9 bases between. In DNA, the CDR3 is TGCGCCAGCAGCCCAGATCGTACGAACACCGGGGAGCTGTTTTTT. Protein product: CASSPDRTNTGELFF.

V is TRBV30 and J is TRBJ1-1; D may be TRBD1 (5 bases). Trimming removed 2 bases at V and 4 bases at J, with 17 bases between. CDR3 length: 15 amino acids. Germline CDR1 reads GTSNPN; CDR2 reads SVGIG (reference sequence). Here the CDR3 reads CAWSLLRGGGTEAFF. Written as DNA, the CDR3 is TGTGCCTGGAGTCTCCTACGCGGGGGTGGCACTGAAGCTTTCTTT.

The V and J genes are TRBV6-6 and TRBJ2-7; 9 nucleotides agree with TRBD1. The CDR3 is 14 residues long. With V trimmed by 6 bases and J by 5 bases, 8 bases remained unmatched. Germline V gene sequence: CDR1 MNHNY, CDR2 SVGAGI (reference sequence). The CDR3 DNA is TGTGCCAGCAGGCCGGGACAGGGTATCCACGAGCAGTACTTC. Translated: CASRPGQGIHEQYF.

The chain carries TRBV3-1 (or the pseudogene TRBV3-2) and TRBJ1-1, with unresolved D. There are 15 residues in the CDR3. V was cut by 4 bases and J by 1 base, with 13 bases left in between. The germline CDR1 and CDR2 sequences are LGHDT and YNNKEL (reference sequence). CDR3 amino acids: CASSPFASPNTEAFF. The CDR3 region has the DNA TGTGCCAGCAGCCCATTCGCGAGCCCGAACACTGAAGCTTTCTTT.

This clone was seen a single time. CDR3 sequence: CASRERQGSAGELFF. CDR3 DNA sequence: TGTGCCAGCAGGGAGCGACAGGGGTCCGCCGGGGAGCTGTTTTTT. V gene TRBV7-3 combines with J gene TRBJ2-2; 8 bases are a match to TRBD1. J lost 6 bases, V lost 6 bases, and 9 bases had no gene match. The CDR3 has 15 amino acids. The germline V gene has CDR1 SGHTA and CDR2 FQGTGA.

CDR3 residues: CSVELVTKNIQYF. For the CDR3, the DNA is TGCAGCGTTGAATTAGTTACTAAAAACATTCAGTACTTC. This chain links TRBV29-1 with TRBJ2-4, with D unclear. CDR3 length equals 13 residues. V lost 2 bases and J 4 bases, leaving 9 bases between the germline ends. CDR1 is SQVTM, CDR2 ANQGSEA, per germline.

Only one count was recorded for this clone. The V and J genes are TRBV7-8 and TRBJ1-3, with D maybe TRBD1 (5 bases). V was trimmed by 2 bases and J by 4 bases, leaving 18 bases between them. This CDR3 comprises 17 residues. CDR1 is SGHVS, CDR2 FQNEAQ, per germline. The CDR3 sequence is CASSLQSADIRGNTIYF. The CDR3 DNA reads TGTGCCAGCAGCTTACAATCGGCGGACATTCGGGGAAACACCATATATTTT. The variable domain in full, completed from reference TRBV7-8 and TRBJ1-3, reads GAGVSQSPRYKVAKRGQDVALRCDPISGHVSLFWYQQALGQGPEFLTYFQNEAQLDKSGLPSDRFFAERPEGSVSTLKIQRTQQEDSAVYLCASSLQSADIRGNTIYFGEGSWLTVV.

This sequence joins TRBV11-2 and TRBJ2-1; 7 bases align to TRBD2. With 1 base clipped from V and 4 bases from J, the junction kept 4 bases outside the gene matches. Germline values: CDR1 SGHAT, CDR2 FQNNGV. This CDR3 spans 15 amino acids. The CDR3 is CASSLGGGPYNEQFF. CDR3 nucleotide sequence: TGTGCCAGCAGCTTAGGGGGGGGACCTTACAATGAGCAGTTCTTC.

This clone was found once. V is TRBV27 and J is TRBJ2-6, with D possibly being TRBD1 (6 bases). CDR1 is MNHEY, CDR2 SMNVEV, per germline (reference sequence). V dropped 5 bases and J dropped 0 bases, with 17 bases sitting between them. The CDR3 loop spans 18 amino acids. The CDR3 DNA follows: TGTGCCAGCAGTCCGCGAAGGGACACCAACTCTGGGGCCAACGTCCTGACTTTC. Amino acid sequence: CASSPRRDTNSGANVLTF.

The genes are TRBV11-2 and TRBJ2-7; no firm D call. V dropped 5 bases and J dropped 3 bases, with 17 bases sitting between them. The germline V gene has CDR1 SGHAT and CDR2 FQNNGV. The length of the CDR3 is 15 residues. The CDR3 sequence: CASSERLDADYEQYF. CDR3 in DNA: TGTGCCAGCAGCGAACGGTTAGACGCGGACTACGAGCAGTACTTC.

The chain links TRBV30 to TRBJ2-7; D not certain. V lost 2 bases to trimming and J lost 6 bases, with 11 bases between them. CDR1 is GTSNPN, CDR2 SVGIG, per germline (reference sequence). The CDR3 spans 12 residues. The CDR3 DNA reads TGTGCCTGGAGTCCGTCAGGCCGCGAGCAGTACTTC. It codes for CAWSPSGREQYF.

This chain joins TRBV6-5 and TRBJ2-3; D may be TRBD1 (5 bases). This CDR3 has 14 amino acids. V shed 10 bases and J shed 0 bases, with 14 bases lying between them. From germline, CDR1 is MNHEY and CDR2 SVGAGI. The CDR3, as DNA: TGTGCCACACAAGGTGGACAAAGCACAGATACGCAGTATTTT. Residues: CATQGGQSTDTQYF.

This rearrangement joins TRBV10-3 to TRBJ1-3, with D possibly being TRBD1 (6 bases). Germline CDR1 is ENHRY and CDR2 is SYGVKD. V was trimmed by 6 bases and J by 1 base, leaving 16 bases between them. This CDR3 has 16 amino acids. The CDR3 region is CAISHGGGTSGNTIYF. DNA for the CDR3: TGTGCCATCAGCCATGGGGGGGGCACGTCTGGAAACACCATATATTTT.

There are a few counts of this clone. The J gene is TRBJ1-1, the V gene TRBV6-5, with TRBD1 matching 7 bases. CDR3 length equals 13 residues. Per germline, CDR1 MNHEY and CDR2 SVGAGI. Trimming cost V 6 bases and J 6 bases; bases outside gene matches: 7. The CDR3 loop is CASRPRGLAEAFF. In nucleotides, the CDR3 is TGTGCCAGCAGGCCCAGGGGGTTGGCTGAAGCTTTCTTT.

This clone turned up a few times. This rearrangement joins TRBV7-8 to TRBJ2-3; 13 bases align to TRBD2. The V gene's germline CDR1 is SGHVS and CDR2 FQNEAQ. J was trimmed by 5 bases and V by 5 bases; bases with no gene match: 7. The CDR3 is 16 residues long. The CDR3 sequence is CASSRGLAGEVDTQYF. The CDR3 DNA is TGTGCCAGCAGCAGAGGACTAGCGGGAGAGGTAGATACGCAGTATTTT.

This rearrangement joins TRBV28 to TRBJ1-4; 10 bases are shared with TRBD1. The junction had 8 bases not matched to a gene; V was cut back by 6 bases and J by 4 bases. The CDR3 is 16 residues long. Germline assignment: CDR1 MDHEN and CDR2 SYDVKM. The CDR3 spells CASRETGTGVNEKLFF. CDR3 bases: TGTGCCAGCAGGGAAACCGGGACAGGGGTTAATGAAAAACTGTTTTTT. Looking up the rest from reference TRBV28 and TRBJ1-4 gives the full variable domain: DVKVTQSSRYLVKRTGEKVFLECVQDMDHENMFWYRQDPGLGLRLIYFSYDVKMKEKGDIPEGYSVSREKKERFSLILESASTNQTSMYLCASRETGTGVNEKLFFGSGTQLSVL.

The gene calls are TRBV7-9 and TRBJ2-1, with a possible D match to TRBD1 (8 bases). The CDR3 runs to 16 residues. Trimming removed 5 bases from V and 6 bases from J, with 20 bases in between. Germline CDR1 reads SEHNR; CDR2 reads FQNEAQ (reference sequence). CDR3 coding DNA: TGTGCCAGCAGCCCCCAGGGGGCTAGCGGCGGCAATGAGCAGTTCTTC. Amino acid sequence: CASSPQGASGGNEQFF.

The rearrangement uses TRBV24-1 and TRBJ2-7, with 8 nucleotides matching TRBD1. This CDR3 comprises 15 residues. CDR1 KGHDR and CDR2 SFDVKD come from the germline V gene. V trimming: 3 bases; J trimming: 3 bases; junction bases outside the gene matches: 6. The CDR3 bases are TGTGCCACCAGTGATCCAGGACAGGGAGACTACGAGCAGTACTTC. Its protein is CATSDPGQGDYEQYF.

V is TRBV19 and J is TRBJ2-3, with 7 positions matching TRBD2. V was clipped by 3 bases and J by 5 bases; unmatched bases: 5. Per germline, CDR1 LNHDA and CDR2 SQIVND (reference sequence). This CDR3 contains 14 residues. CDR3 residues: CASSMGRERDTQYF. CDR3 DNA sequence: TGTGCCAGTAGTATGGGGCGGGAGCGAGATACGCAGTATTTT.

V gene TRBV19 combines with J gene TRBJ2-1, with 10 nucleotides matching TRBD2. J gave up 5 bases and V 3 bases, and 13 bases lay outside the gene matches. There are 18 residues in the CDR3. CDR1 and CDR2 from the germline V gene are LNHDA and SQIVND (reference sequence). As DNA, the CDR3 is TGTGCCAGTAGTATCCGCCCCCGACTAGCGGGCGACCACAATGAGCAGTTCTTC. This encodes CASSIRPRLAGDHNEQFF.

The chain links TRBV12-3 or TRBV12-4 to TRBJ2-2; possible D gene TRBD1, 5 bases. There are 13 residues in the CDR3. Trimming shortened V by 6 bases and J by 5 bases, and 10 bases separated the two germline ends. The CDR3, as DNA: TGTGCCAGCAGCCGTGCAGGGACCGGGGAGCTGTTTTTT. This gives the protein CASSRAGTGELFF.

This clone was detected only once. J is TRBJ2-1 and V is TRBV28; D may be TRBD2 (5 bases). The CDR3 sequence is 12 residues long. Trimming left V 3 bases short and J 9 bases short, with 9 bases between. Germline assignment: CDR1 MDHEN and CDR2 SYDVKM. The CDR3 coding sequence is TGTGCCAGCAGTTTCGGGCGGGTTGAGCAGTTCTTC. This sequence encodes CASSFGRVEQFF.

This clone was found a few times. Here the CDR3 DNA reads TGTGCCAGCAGGCCGACTAGCGGTCTTGCGCCTGAGCAGTTCTTC. It specifies CASRPTSGLAPEQFF. The chain employs TRBV27 and TRBJ2-1; the match to TRBD2 covers 9 bases. This CDR3 is 15 amino acids long. Germline-derived CDR1 and CDR2 are MNHEY and SMNVEV (reference sequence). The ends lost 6 bases at V and 9 bases at J; junction bases unmatched: 12.

The chain carries TRBV15 and TRBJ2-3, with 12 bases matching TRBD2. The J segment lost 2 bases and the V segment lost 5 bases, leaving 5 bases of the junction unmatched. The CDR3 consists of 16 residues. Germline CDR1 is LNHNV and CDR2 is YYDKDF (reference sequence). The CDR3 DNA reads as TGTGCCACCAGCTTAGGACTAGCGGGGCCCACAGATACGCAGTATTTT. This encodes CATSLGLAGPTDTQYF.